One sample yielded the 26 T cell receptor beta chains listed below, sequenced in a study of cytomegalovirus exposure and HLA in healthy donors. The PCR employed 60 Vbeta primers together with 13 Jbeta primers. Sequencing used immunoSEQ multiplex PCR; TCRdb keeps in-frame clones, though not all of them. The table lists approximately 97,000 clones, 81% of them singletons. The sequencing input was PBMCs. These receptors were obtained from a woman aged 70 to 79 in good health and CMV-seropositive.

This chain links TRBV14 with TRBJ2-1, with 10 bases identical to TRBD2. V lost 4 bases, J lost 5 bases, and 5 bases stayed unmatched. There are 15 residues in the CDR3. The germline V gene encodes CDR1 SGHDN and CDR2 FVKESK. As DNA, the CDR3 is TGTGCCAGCAGCCGGCGAGGACTAGCGGACAATGAGCAGTTCTTC. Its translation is CASSRRGLADNEQFF.

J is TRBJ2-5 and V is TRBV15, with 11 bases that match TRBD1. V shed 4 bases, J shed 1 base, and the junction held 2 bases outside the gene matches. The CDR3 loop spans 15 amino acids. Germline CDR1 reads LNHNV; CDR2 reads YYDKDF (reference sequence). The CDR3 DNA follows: TGTGCCACCAGCAAAGGGACAGGGGGCCAAGAGACCCAGTACTTC. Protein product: CATSKGTGGQETQYF.

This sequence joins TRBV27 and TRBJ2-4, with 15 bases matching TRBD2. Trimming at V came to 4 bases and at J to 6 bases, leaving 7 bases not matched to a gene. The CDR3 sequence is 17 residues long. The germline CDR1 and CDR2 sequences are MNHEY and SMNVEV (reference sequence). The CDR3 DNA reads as TGTGCCAGCAGTTCTCGGACTAGCGGGAGGGCCGTAAACATTCAGTACTTC. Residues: CASSSRTSGRAVNIQYF.

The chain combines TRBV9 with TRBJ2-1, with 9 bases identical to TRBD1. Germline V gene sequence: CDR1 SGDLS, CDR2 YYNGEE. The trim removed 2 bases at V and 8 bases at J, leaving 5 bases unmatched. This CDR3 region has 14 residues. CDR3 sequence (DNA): TGTGCCAGCAGCGTTGGGGACAGGGTGGATGAGCAGTTCTTC. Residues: CASSVGDRVDEQFF.

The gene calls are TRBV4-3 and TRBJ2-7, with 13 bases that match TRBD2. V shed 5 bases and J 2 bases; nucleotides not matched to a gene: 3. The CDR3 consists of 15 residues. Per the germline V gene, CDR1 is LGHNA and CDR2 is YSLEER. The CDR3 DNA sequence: TGCGCCAGCAGCGACGGACTAGCGGGGGCCTACGAGCAGTACTTC. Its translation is CASSDGLAGAYEQYF.

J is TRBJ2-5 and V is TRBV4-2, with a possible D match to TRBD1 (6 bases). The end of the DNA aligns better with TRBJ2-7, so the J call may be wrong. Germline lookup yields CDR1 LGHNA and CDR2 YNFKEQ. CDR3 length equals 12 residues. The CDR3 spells CASSFRGYEQYF. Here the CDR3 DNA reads TGTGCCAGCAGCTTTAGGGGGTACGAGCAGTACTTC.

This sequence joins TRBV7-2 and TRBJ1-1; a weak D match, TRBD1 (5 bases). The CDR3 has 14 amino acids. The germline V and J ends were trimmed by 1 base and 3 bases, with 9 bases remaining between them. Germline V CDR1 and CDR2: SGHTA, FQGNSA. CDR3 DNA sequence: TGTGCCAGCAGCTTAGGTACCAGGGACACTGAAGCTTTCTTT. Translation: CASSLGTRDTEAFF.

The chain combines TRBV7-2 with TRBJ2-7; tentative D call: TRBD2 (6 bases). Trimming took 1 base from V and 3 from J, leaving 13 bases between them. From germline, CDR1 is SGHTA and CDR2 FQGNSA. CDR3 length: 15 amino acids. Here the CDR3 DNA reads TGTGCCAGCAGCTTAGTTGGCGGGGAATACTACGAGCAGTACTTC. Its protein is CASSLVGGEYYEQYF.

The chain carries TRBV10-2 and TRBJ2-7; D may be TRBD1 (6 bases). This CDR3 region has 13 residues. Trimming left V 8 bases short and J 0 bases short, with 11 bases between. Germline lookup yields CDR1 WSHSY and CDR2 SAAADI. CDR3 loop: CASAWTVSYEQYF. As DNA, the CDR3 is TGCGCCAGCGCTTGGACAGTCTCCTACGAGCAGTACTTC.

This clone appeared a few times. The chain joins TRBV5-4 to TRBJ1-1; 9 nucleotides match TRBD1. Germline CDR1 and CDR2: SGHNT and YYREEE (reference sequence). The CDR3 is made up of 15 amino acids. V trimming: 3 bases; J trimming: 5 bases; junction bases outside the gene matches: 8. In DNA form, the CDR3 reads TGTGCCAGCAGCTCTACAGGGGGCGCTGGGACTGAAGCTTTCTTT. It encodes CASSSTGGAGTEAFF.

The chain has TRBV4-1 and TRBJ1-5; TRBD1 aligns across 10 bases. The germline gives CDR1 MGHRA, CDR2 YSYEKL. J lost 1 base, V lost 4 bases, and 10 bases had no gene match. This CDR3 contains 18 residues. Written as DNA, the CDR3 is TGCGCCAGCAGCCCTGATGACAGGGGGCTGTGGAGCAATCAGCCCCAGCATTTT. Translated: CASSPDDRGLWSNQPQHF.

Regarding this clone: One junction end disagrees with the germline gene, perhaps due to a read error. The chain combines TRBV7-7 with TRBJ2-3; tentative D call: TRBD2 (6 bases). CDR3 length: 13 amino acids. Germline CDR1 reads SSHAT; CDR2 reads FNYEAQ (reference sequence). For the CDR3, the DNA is TGTGCTAGCAGCCCTCGGGGAGGAGATACGCAGTATTTT. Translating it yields CASSPRGGDTQYF.

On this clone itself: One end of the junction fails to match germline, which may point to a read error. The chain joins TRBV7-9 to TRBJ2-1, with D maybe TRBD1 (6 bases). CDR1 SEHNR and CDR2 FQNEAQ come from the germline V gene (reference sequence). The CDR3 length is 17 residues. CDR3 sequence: CASSTSGAGMTINGQFF. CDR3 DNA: TGTGCCAGCAGCACTTCAGGGGCAGGGATGACGATAAATGGGCAGTTCTTC.

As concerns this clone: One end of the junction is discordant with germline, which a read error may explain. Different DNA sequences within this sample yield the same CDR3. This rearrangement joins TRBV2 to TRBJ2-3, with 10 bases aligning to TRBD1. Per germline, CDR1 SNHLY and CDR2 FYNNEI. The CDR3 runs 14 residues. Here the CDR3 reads CASGRDRGGDTQYF. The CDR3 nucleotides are TGTGCCAGCGGCCGGGACAGGGGAGGAGATACGCAATATTTT.

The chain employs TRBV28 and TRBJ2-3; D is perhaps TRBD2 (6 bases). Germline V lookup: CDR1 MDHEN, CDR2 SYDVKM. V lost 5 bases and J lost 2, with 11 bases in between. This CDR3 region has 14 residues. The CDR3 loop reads CASSTGLFTDTQYF. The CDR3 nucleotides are TGTGCCAGCAGTACCGGACTATTCACAGATACGCAGTATTTT.

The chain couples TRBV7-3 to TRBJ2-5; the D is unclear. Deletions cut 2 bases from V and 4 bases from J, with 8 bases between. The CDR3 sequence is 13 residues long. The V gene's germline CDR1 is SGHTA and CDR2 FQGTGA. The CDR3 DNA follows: TGTGCCAGCAGCTTACAGGCAGGAGAGACCCAGTACTTC. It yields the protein CASSLQAGETQYF. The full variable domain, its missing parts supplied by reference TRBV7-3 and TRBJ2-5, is GAGVSQTPSNKVTEKGKYVELRCDPISGHTALYWYRQSLGQGPEFLIYFQGTGAADDSGLPNDRFFAVRPEGSVSTLKIQRTERGDSAVYLCASSLQAGETQYFGPGTRLLVL.

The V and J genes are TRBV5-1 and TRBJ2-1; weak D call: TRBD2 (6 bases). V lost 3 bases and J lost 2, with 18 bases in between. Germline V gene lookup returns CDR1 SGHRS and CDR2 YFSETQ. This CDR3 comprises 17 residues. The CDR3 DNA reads TGCGCCAGCAGCTCAGACTTAGCGGCCCTTGCCTACAATGAGCAGTTCTTC. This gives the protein CASSSDLAALAYNEQFF.

CDR3: CAWSVRLGLSGANVLTF. In DNA form, the CDR3 reads TGTGCCTGGAGTGTGAGGTTGGGACTCTCTGGGGCCAACGTCCTGACTTTC. V gene TRBV30 combines with J gene TRBJ2-6, with D possibly being TRBD2 (6 bases). The germline V gene has CDR1 GTSNPN and CDR2 SVGIG (reference sequence). V was trimmed by 0 bases and J by 0 bases, leaving 12 bases between them. The CDR3 runs 17 residues.

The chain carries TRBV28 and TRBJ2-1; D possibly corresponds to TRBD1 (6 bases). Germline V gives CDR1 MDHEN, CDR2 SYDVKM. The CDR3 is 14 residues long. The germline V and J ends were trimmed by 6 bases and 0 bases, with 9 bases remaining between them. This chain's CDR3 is CASRPDSSYNEQFF. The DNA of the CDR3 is TGTGCCAGCAGGCCGGACAGCTCCTACAATGAGCAGTTCTTC. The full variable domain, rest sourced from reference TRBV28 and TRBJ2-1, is DVKVTQSSRYLVKRTGEKVFLECVQDMDHENMFWYRQDPGLGLRLIYFSYDVKMKEKGDIPEGYSVSREKKERFSLILESASTNQTSMYLCASRPDSSYNEQFFGPGTRLTVL.

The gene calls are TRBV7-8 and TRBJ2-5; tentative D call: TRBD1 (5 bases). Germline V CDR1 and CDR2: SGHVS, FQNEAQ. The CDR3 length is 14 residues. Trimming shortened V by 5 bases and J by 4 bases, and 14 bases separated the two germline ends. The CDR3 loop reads CASSRRTLSETQYF. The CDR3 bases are TGTGCCAGCAGCCGTCGGACATTATCAGAGACCCAGTACTTC.

The CDR3 DNA follows: TGTGCCACCAGCAGAGATATCCAGCCCCAGCATTTT. Its translation: CATSRDIQPQHF. The rearrangement uses TRBV15 and TRBJ1-5; no reliable D call. Looked up from germline, CDR1 is LNHNV and CDR2 is YYDKDF (reference sequence). V lost 0 bases and J 7 bases, leaving 4 bases between the germline ends. This CDR3 has 12 amino acids.

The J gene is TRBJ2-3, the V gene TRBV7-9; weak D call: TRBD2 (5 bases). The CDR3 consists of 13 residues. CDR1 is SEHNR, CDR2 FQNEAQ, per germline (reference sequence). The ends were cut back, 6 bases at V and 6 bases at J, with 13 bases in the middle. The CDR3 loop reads CASRRGLADTQYF. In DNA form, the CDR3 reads TGTGCCAGCAGACGCGGGTTAGCCGATACGCAGTATTTT.

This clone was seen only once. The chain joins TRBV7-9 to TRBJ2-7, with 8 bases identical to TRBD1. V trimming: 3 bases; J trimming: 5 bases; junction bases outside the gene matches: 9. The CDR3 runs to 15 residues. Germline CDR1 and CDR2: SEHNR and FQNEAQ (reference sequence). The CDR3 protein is CASSFTSGGPDEQYF. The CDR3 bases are TGTGCCAGCAGCTTTACGTCAGGGGGCCCGGACGAGCAGTACTTC.

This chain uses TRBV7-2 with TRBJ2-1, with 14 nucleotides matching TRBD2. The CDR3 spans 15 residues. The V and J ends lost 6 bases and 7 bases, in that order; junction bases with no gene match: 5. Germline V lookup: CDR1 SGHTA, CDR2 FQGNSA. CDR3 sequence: CASRTGTSGRNEQFF. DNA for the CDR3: TGTGCCAGCAGGACCGGGACTAGCGGGAGAAATGAGCAGTTCTTC.

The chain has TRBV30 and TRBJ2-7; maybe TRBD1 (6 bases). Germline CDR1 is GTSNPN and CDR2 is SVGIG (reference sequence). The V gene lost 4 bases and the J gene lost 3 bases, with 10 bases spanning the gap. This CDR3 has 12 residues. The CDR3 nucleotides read TGTGCCTGGAACAGGGATTTCTACGAGCAGTACTTC. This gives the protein CAWNRDFYEQYF.

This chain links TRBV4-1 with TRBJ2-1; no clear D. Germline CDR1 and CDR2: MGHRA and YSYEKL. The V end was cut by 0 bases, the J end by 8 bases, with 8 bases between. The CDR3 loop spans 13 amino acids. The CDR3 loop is CASSQELAHEQFF. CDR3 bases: TGCGCCAGCAGCCAAGAATTAGCCCATGAGCAGTTCTTC.